This entry lists 27 T cell receptor beta chains sequenced from one sample in a study of identifying expanded T cells in peripheral blood. Clones were read by immunoSEQ multiplex PCR, and TCRdb kept only the in-frame ones, dropping some. The sample has 45,000 to 65,000 clones, 82% seen once. The sequencing sample was made of blood. The receptor set was obtained from a person aged 18-69 years in good health.

This clone was found once. The chain joins TRBV5-1 to TRBJ2-3; D is uncertain. V dropped 0 bases and J dropped 6 bases, with 11 bases sitting between them. The germline CDR1 and CDR2 sequences are SGHRS and YFSETQ. The length of the CDR3 is 14 residues. The DNA of the CDR3 is TGCGCCAGCAGCTTGGCCTTGAGTCCCGATACGCAGTATTTT. Translating it yields CASSLALSPDTQYF.

This rearrangement joins TRBV18 to TRBJ2-2, with D perhaps matching TRBD1 (5 bases). Trimming removed 6 bases from V and 2 bases from J, with 13 bases in between. In germline, CDR1 is KGHSH, CDR2 LQKENI. The CDR3 runs 15 residues. CDR3 nucleotides: TGTGCCAGCTCGCCAGGGCTGGGTAACACCGGGGAGCTGTTTTTT. Protein product: CASSPGLGNTGELFF.

V is TRBV2 and J is TRBJ2-1; D unclear. V gave up 8 bases and J gave up 7 bases, with 15 bases separating them. Germline CDR1 reads SNHLY; CDR2 reads FYNNEI. The CDR3 contains 13 residues. CDR3 sequence reads: CASSGAVGNEQFF. The CDR3 DNA follows: TGTGCCAGCTCTGGTGCGGTAGGGAATGAGCAGTTCTTC.

The V and J genes are TRBV6-1 and TRBJ2-1; unclear D gene. The CDR3 extends over 12 amino acids. CDR1 and CDR2 from the germline V gene are MNHNS and SASEGT. Trimming stripped 6 bases from V and 2 bases from J, with 5 bases between. The CDR3 loop is CASRAAYNEQFF. CDR3 nucleotide sequence: TGTGCCAGCAGGGCGGCCTACAATGAGCAGTTCTTC.

This sequence joins TRBV11-2 and TRBJ1-2; D not certain. The CDR3 length is 16 residues. V was shortened by 3 bases and J by 5 bases, with 19 bases between the two germline ends. Per germline, CDR1 SGHAT and CDR2 FQNNGV. The CDR3 bases are TGTGCCAGCAGCTTGACTGAAGACCCCGAGGTGTATGGCTACACCTTC. Translated, it gives CASSLTEDPEVYGYTF. Full variable domain (missing parts from reference TRBV11-2 and TRBJ1-2): EAGVAQSPRYKIIEKRQSVAFWCNPISGHATLYWYQQILGQGPKLLIQFQNNGVVDDSQLPKDRFSAERLKGVDSTLKIQPAKLEDSAVYLCASSLTEDPEVYGYTFGSGTRLTVV.

This rearrangement joins TRBV5-1 to TRBJ2-5; the D is unclear. This CDR3 is 11 amino acids long. CDR1 is SGHRS, CDR2 YFSETQ, per germline. Trimming cost V 0 bases and J 5 bases, with 2 bases left between them. The CDR3 DNA reads TGCGCCAGCAGCTTGGTGGAGACCCAGTACTTC. This codes for CASSLVETQYF. The whole variable domain, remainder taken from reference TRBV5-1 and TRBJ2-5, is KAGVTQTPRYLIKTRGQQVTLSCSPISGHRSVSWYQQTPGQGLQFLFEYFSETQRNKGNFPGRFSGRQFSNSRSEMNVSTLELGDSALYLCASSLVETQYFGPGTRLLVL.

V usage is TRBV18 and J usage is TRBJ2-7; no clear D gene. V gave up 3 bases and J gave up 5 bases, with 11 bases separating them. CDR3 length equals 13 residues. CDR1 and CDR2 (germline): KGHSH, LQKENI. The chain's CDR3 is CASSPSENHEQYV. CDR3 nucleotide sequence: TGTGCCAGCTCACCGTCCGAAAACCACGAGCAGTACGTC.

The chain carries TRBV6-1 and TRBJ1-5; D is undetermined. V was shortened by 2 bases and J by 6 bases, with 17 bases between the two germline ends. In germline, CDR1 is MNHNS, CDR2 SASEGT. This CDR3 spans 16 amino acids. The CDR3 region is CASSERVQARSQPQHF. CDR3 DNA sequence: TGTGCCAGCAGTGAAAGGGTGCAGGCACGGAGTCAGCCCCAGCATTTT.

V and J are TRBV4-3 and TRBJ2-7; TRBD2 matches at 9 bases. Germline V gene lookup returns CDR1 LGHNA and CDR2 YSLEER. V trimming: 0 bases; J trimming: 7 bases; junction bases outside the gene matches: 10. The CDR3 loop spans 16 amino acids. In DNA, the CDR3 is TGCGCCAGCAGCCAAGACGGCGGTAGCGGGGGTTTAGAGCAGTACTTC. Translating gives CASSQDGGSGGLEQYF.

V and J are TRBV27 and TRBJ2-2, with D perhaps TRBD1 or TRBD2 (6 bases each). V gave up 5 bases and J gave up 1 base, with 17 bases separating them. Looked up from germline, CDR1 is MNHEY and CDR2 is SMNVEV (reference sequence). CDR3 length: 17 residues. The CDR3 DNA follows: TGTGCCAGCAGTCCCAGAGGGGGGCTAGTGAACACCGGGGAGCTGTTTTTT. Residues: CASSPRGGLVNTGELFF.

The chain recombines TRBV19 with TRBJ1-2; a possible D gene is TRBD1 (5 bases). There are 15 residues in the CDR3. CDR1 LNHDA and CDR2 SQIVND come from the germline V gene (reference sequence). V was clipped by 3 bases and J by 1 base, with 12 bases between them. CDR3 protein: CASSMGLTVNYGYTF. The CDR3 region has the DNA TGTGCCAGTAGTATGGGACTCACCGTTAACTATGGCTACACCTTC.

The V and J genes are TRBV5-6 and TRBJ2-7; a possible D gene is TRBD1 (5 bases). Germline V gene lookup returns CDR1 SGHDT and CDR2 YYEEEE. The CDR3 loop spans 14 amino acids. The V and J ends lost 2 bases and 5 bases respectively, with 14 bases between them. CDR3 sequence: CASSLGGRVHEQYV. The DNA for the CDR3 is TGTGCCAGCAGCTTAGGTGGCAGGGTGCACGAGCAGTACGTC.

The chain has TRBV7-2 and TRBJ1-2; D unresolved. The CDR3 runs 13 residues. Trimming pared 1 base from V and 5 bases from J, leaving 8 bases between. CDR1 and CDR2 (germline): SGHTA, FQGNSA. The CDR3 nucleotides read TGTGCCAGCAGCTTAGAACCGGATTATGGCTACACCTTC. Its translation: CASSLEPDYGYTF.

The count of this clone is one. This sequence joins TRBV7-2 and TRBJ2-7; a weak D match, TRBD1 (6 bases). V lost 5 bases and J 1 base, leaving 12 bases between the germline ends. CDR3 length: 14 amino acids. The germline V gene has CDR1 SGHTA and CDR2 FQGNSA. The CDR3 coding sequence is TGTGCCAGCAGCCCGCAGGGGAATTCCTACGAGCAGTACGTC. This gives the protein CASSPQGNSYEQYV.

The chain has TRBV27 and TRBJ1-3, with TRBD1 matching 10 bases. With 8 bases clipped from V and 4 bases from J, the junction kept 11 bases outside the gene matches. CDR3 size: 16 residues. CDR1 and CDR2 (germline): MNHEY, SMNVEV (reference sequence). The CDR3 loop reads CASGPAGTGVGNTIYF. The DNA for the CDR3 is TGTGCCAGCGGTCCGGCGGGGACAGGGGTGGGAAACACCATATATTTT.

This clone was observed a single time. V is TRBV9 and J is TRBJ2-1, with a possible D match to TRBD2 (7 bases). Per the germline V gene, CDR1 is SGDLS and CDR2 is YYNGEE. CDR3 length: 16 residues. The V and J ends lost 6 bases and 5 bases respectively, with 21 bases between them. CDR3 sequence: CASTQGRGLRHNEQFF. In nucleotides, the CDR3 is TGTGCCAGCACCCAGGGGAGGGGACTAAGACACAATGAGCAGTTCTTC.

This sequence joins TRBV27 and TRBJ1-4; 9 positions match TRBD1. From germline, CDR1 is MNHEY and CDR2 SMNVEV (reference sequence). The CDR3 extends over 15 amino acids. J gave up 4 bases and V 5 bases, and 5 bases lay outside the gene matches. CDR3 region: CASSRGQGDNEKLFF. CDR3 in DNA: TGTGCCAGCAGTCGGGGACAGGGAGATAATGAAAAACTGTTTTTT.

V usage is TRBV7-9 and J usage is TRBJ2-1; D gene uncertain. Deletions cut 7 bases from V and 3 bases from J, with 16 bases between. The CDR3 consists of 15 residues. Germline V CDR1 and CDR2: SEHNR, FQNEAQ (reference sequence). The CDR3 spells CASTPLDGDYNEQFF. As DNA, the CDR3 is TGTGCCAGCACCCCCCTGGACGGAGACTACAATGAGCAGTTCTTC. Full variable domain (rest looked up from reference TRBV7-9 and TRBJ2-1): DTGVSQNPRHKITKRGQNVTFRCDPISEHNRLYWYRQTLGQGPEFLTYFQNEAQLEKSRLLSDRFSAERPKGSFSTLEIQRTEQGDSAMYLCASTPLDGDYNEQFFGPGTRLTVL.

This chain connects TRBV27 to TRBJ1-1, with a tentative D call TRBD1 (5 bases). V shed 0 bases and J shed 1 base, with 9 bases lying between them. This CDR3 spans 15 amino acids. Germline assignment: CDR1 MNHEY and CDR2 SMNVEV (reference sequence). CDR3 loop: CASSLSARGNTEAFF. DNA of the CDR3: TGTGCCAGCAGTTTATCGGCAAGGGGGAACACTGAAGCTTTCTTT.

The chain employs TRBV7-2 and TRBJ2-5, with D unclear. The germline V and J ends were trimmed by 5 bases and 4 bases, with 11 bases remaining between them. CDR1 and CDR2 (germline): SGHTA, FQGNSA. CDR3 length: 13 residues. Here the CDR3 DNA reads TGTGCCAGCAGCATCGGACCCCGAGAGACCCAGTACTTC. Translating it yields CASSIGPRETQYF.

This clone was seen a few times. V and J are TRBV9 and TRBJ1-2; no clear D gene. Germline values: CDR1 SGDLS, CDR2 YYNGEE. Trimming removed 0 bases at V and 1 base at J, with 7 bases between. CDR3 length: 14 residues. The DNA for the CDR3 is TGTGCCAGCAGCGTAGGCTCTCTTAACTATGGCTACACCTTC. Translation gives CASSVGSLNYGYTF.

The chain employs TRBV5-6 and TRBJ2-7; no clear D. The V gene's germline CDR1 is SGHDT and CDR2 YYEEEE. The germline V and J ends were trimmed by 2 bases and 2 bases, with 17 bases remaining between them. The CDR3 is 16 residues long. CDR3 sequence reads: CASSFGLEDGAYEQYV. The DNA of the CDR3 is TGTGCCAGCAGCTTCGGTCTCGAGGACGGCGCCTACGAGCAGTACGTC.

V gene TRBV7-2 combines with J gene TRBJ2-1; 9 bases line up with TRBD2. The germline gives CDR1 SGHTA, CDR2 FQGNSA. The CDR3 has 14 amino acids. V was clipped by 5 bases and J by 4 bases; unmatched bases: 3. The CDR3 DNA reads TGTGCCAGCAGCACGGGACTAGCATACAATGAGCAGTTCTTC. This gives the protein CASSTGLAYNEQFF.

The chain employs TRBV7-9 and TRBJ2-7, with 7 bases identical to TRBD1. V was clipped by 5 bases and J by 1 base; unmatched bases: 2. Germline V lookup: CDR1 SEHNR, CDR2 FQNEAQ (reference sequence). This CDR3 has 13 residues. The CDR3 DNA is TGTGCCAGCAGCCGGGACAGATCCTACGAGCAGTACTTC. Amino acids: CASSRDRSYEQYF.

This chain joins TRBV4-1 and TRBJ2-3, with TRBD2 identical over 8 bases. The V segment lost 2 bases and the J segment 5 bases; nucleotides outside the gene matches: 12. Per germline, CDR1 MGHRA and CDR2 YSYEKL. CDR3 size: 17 residues. DNA of the CDR3: TGCGCCAGCAGCCAACCCTTGGCGCGGGGGGCCGGAGATACGCAGTATTTT. It yields the protein CASSQPLARGAGDTQYF.

This CDR3 is CASSQEYGGGEQYF. CDR3 nucleotide sequence: TGCGCCAGCAGCCAAGAGTACGGGGGTGGCGAGCAGTACTTC. This chain connects TRBV4-3 to TRBJ2-7; possible D gene TRBD2, 6 bases. The CDR3 is 14 amino acids. V lost 0 bases, J lost 6 bases, and 12 bases lay in between. Germline V gives CDR1 LGHNA, CDR2 YSLEER.

This clone was seen just once. V usage is TRBV5-6 and J usage is TRBJ2-2; TRBD2 matches at 10 bases. This CDR3 is built from 17 residues. V shed 0 bases and J 5 bases; nucleotides not matched to a gene: 7. Germline CDR1 SGHDT, CDR2 YYEEEE. The CDR3 sequence is CASSLGSGRAGTGELFF. CDR3 DNA sequence: TGTGCCAGCAGCTTGGGCAGCGGGAGGGCCGGAACCGGGGAGCTGTTTTTT.